The present entry profiles one TCR beta chain with its context. This specimen comes from a study of blood T cell repertoires in COVID-19. Germline CDR1 reads SGHAT; CDR2 reads FQNNGV. The CDR3 is made up of 18 amino acids. Trimming at V came to 5 bases and at J to 2 bases, leaving 11 bases not matched to a gene. Generated by immunoSEQ multiplex PCR, the TCRdb table keeps only in-frame clones and is missing some. The sample shows approximately 110,000 clones, around 76% of them seen only once. The receptor comes from an older woman with acute or convalescent COVID-19. The V and J genes are TRBV11-2 and TRBJ2-3; 12 bases fit TRBD2. Sequences were obtained from peripheral blood. CDR3: CASSQTSGGPNSTDTQYF. The CDR3, as DNA: TGTGCCAGCAGCCAGACTAGCGGGGGCCCCAATTCCACAGATACGCAGTATTTT.